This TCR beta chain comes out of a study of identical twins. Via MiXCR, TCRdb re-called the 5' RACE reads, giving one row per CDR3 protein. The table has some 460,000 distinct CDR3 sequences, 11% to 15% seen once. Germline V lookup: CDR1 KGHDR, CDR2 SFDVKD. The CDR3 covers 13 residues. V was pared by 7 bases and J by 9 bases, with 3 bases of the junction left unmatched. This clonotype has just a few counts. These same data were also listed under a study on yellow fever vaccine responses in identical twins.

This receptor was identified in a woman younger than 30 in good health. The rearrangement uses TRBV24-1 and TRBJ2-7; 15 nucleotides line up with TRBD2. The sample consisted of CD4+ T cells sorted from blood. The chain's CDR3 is CATSGLAGGVQYF. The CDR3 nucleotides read TGTGCCACCAGCGGACTAGCGGGAGGGGTGCAGTACTTC.